This is a list of T cell receptor beta chains from one sample in a study of blood T cell repertoires in COVID-19. Libraries were prepared by immunoSEQ multiplex PCR; TCRdb keeps only in-frame clonotypes and omits some of them. Seen here are about 400,000 clones, about nine tenths observed once, and the top ten hold over 1.1%. Source material: peripheral blood. Every receptor here comes from a woman in her 30s with active or convalescent COVID-19. CDR3s include the opening cysteine and the closing phenylalanine or tryptophan. D genes are given only for firm matches. Size tells how often a clone was seen (once, few, many) or the class of an expanded clone, and some rows leave it out.

V	D	J	size	CDR3	DNA
TRBV6-5	-	TRBJ1-4	-	CASKQYPWEEKLFF	TGTGCCAGCAAACAGTACCCCTGGGAGGAAAAACTGTTTTTT
TRBV19	TRBD1	TRBJ1-1	-	CASSIKPGQGQNTEAFF	TGTGCCAGTAGTATTAAGCCGGGACAGGGACAGAACACTGAAGCTTTCTTT
TRBV19	TRBD2	TRBJ2-1	once	CASSILGGNEQFF	TGTGCCAGTAGTATACTGGGGGGGAATGAGCAGTTCTTC
TRBV5-1	-	TRBJ1-2	-	CASSSGQSNYGYTF	TGCGCCAGCAGCTCAGGACAGTCTAACTATGGCTACACCTTC
TRBV6-4	-	TRBJ1-1	-	CASSDYRGTEAFF	TGTGCCAGCAGTGACTACCGGGGGACTGAAGCTTTCTTT
TRBV29-1	-	TRBJ2-1	-	CSVEGETVLNEQFF	TGCAGCGTTGAAGGCGAGACAGTACTCAATGAGCAGTTCTTC
TRBV18	TRBD1	TRBJ1-3	-	CASSPGQDSGNTIYF	TGTGCCAGCTCCCCCGGACAGGACTCTGGAAACACCATATATTTT
TRBV3-1/TRBV3-2	-	TRBJ1-1	few	CASSSAGTNTEAFF	TGTGCCAGCAGCTCCGCAGGTACGAACACTGAAGCTTTCTTT
TRBV16	-	TRBJ1-1	-	CASSQAGLNTEAFF	TGTGCCAGCAGCCAGGCCGGGTTGAACACTGAAGCTTTCTTT
TRBV5-1	-	TRBJ1-2	-	CASSAVAGDYGYTF	TGCGCCAGCAGCGCGGTGGCAGGGGACTATGGCTACACCTTC
TRBV7-9	-	TRBJ1-3	few	CASSLTTGPGNTIYF	TGTGCCAGCAGCCTAACCACAGGGCCCGGAAACACCATATATTTT
TRBV5-6	-	TRBJ1-1	-	CASSLLPGEAFF	TGTGCCAGCAGCTTGTTGCCGGGTGAAGCTTTCTTT
TRBV28	TRBD1	TRBJ1-2	once	CASSSQGQGRGYTF	TGTGCCAGCAGTTCCCAAGGACAGGGAAGAGGCTACACCTTC
TRBV4-2	TRBD2	TRBJ2-5	once	CASSKGTSGGVETQYF	TGTGCCAGCAGCAAAGGGACTAGCGGGGGGGTCGAGACCCAGTACTTC
TRBV6-5	TRBD1	TRBJ2-7	few	CASSMGQGLYEQYF	TGTGCCAGCAGTATGGGACAGGGGTTATACGAGCAGTACTTC
TRBV27	-	TRBJ1-4	-	CASRGNEKLFF	TGTGCCAGCCGGGGAAATGAAAAACTGTTTTTT
TRBV2	-	TRBJ2-2	once	CATPSESNTGELFF	TGTGCCACCCCGTCAGAATCGAACACCGGGGAGCTGTTTTTT
TRBV30	-	TRBJ1-1	-	CAWSSDSYTEAFF	TGTGCCTGGAGTTCCGACAGCTACACTGAAGCTTTCTTT
TRBV18	-	TRBJ2-7	-	CASSPLQGSYEQYF	TGTGCCAGCTCACCACTACAGGGATCCTACGAGCAGTACTTC
TRBV9	-	TRBJ2-3	-	CASSPSRWGQGTDTQYF	TGTGCCAGCAGCCCCTCGAGGTGGGGGCAGGGCACAGATACGCAGTATTTT
TRBV7-9	TRBD1	TRBJ1-1	-	CASSSRDRVTEAFF	TGTGCCAGCAGCTCCCGGGACAGGGTCACTGAAGCTTTCTTT
TRBV4-1	TRBD1	TRBJ1-5	-	CASSQEGQGRQPQHF	TGCGCCAGCAGCCAAGAAGGACAGGGTCGGCAGCCCCAGCATTTT
TRBV6-1	-	TRBJ2-5	-	CASSDQSDSSIRETQYF	TGTGCCAGCAGTGACCAATCCGACAGCAGCATTCGGGAGACCCAGTACTTC
TRBV10-1	TRBD2	TRBJ2-3	-	CASSRAGAGSTDTQYF	TGCGCCAGCAGCCGAGCCGGAGCGGGAAGCACAGATACGCAGTATTTT
TRBV6-5	-	TRBJ1-2	-	CASSYTRNVGGGGYTF	TGTGCCAGCAGTTACACTCGTAACGTCGGGGGAGGAGGCTACACCTTC
TRBV5-5	TRBD2	TRBJ2-6	once	CASNLGGMTGANVLTF	TGTGCCAGCAACCTGGGGGGGATGACTGGGGCCAACGTCCTGACTTTC
TRBV5-6	-	TRBJ1-5	-	CASSLAGGLHQPQHF	TGTGCCAGCAGCTTGGCCGGGGGGCTGCATCAGCCCCAGCATTTT
TRBV2	-	TRBJ1-1	-	CASRIIKGGGAFF	TGTGCCAGCAGGATTATCAAGGGAGGGGGAGCTTTCTTT
TRBV18	TRBD2	TRBJ2-5	-	CASSLAGAGETQYF	TGTGCCAGCTCACTAGCGGGGGCCGGGGAGACCCAGTACTTC
TRBV6-1	-	TRBJ2-7	-	CASSELASVNEQYF	TGTGCCAGCAGTGAATTAGCTAGCGTCAACGAGCAGTACTTC
TRBV4-1	-	TRBJ1-1	-	CASSQVLILKPSTVMNTEAFF	TGCGCCAGCAGCCAAGTCTTGATCCTGAAGCCCTCGACAGTCATGAACACTGAAGCTTTCTTT
TRBV14	TRBD2	TRBJ2-1	-	CASSAGTRGIVYSYNEQFF	TGTGCCAGCAGCGCCGGGACTAGAGGAATTGTTTACTCCTACAATGAGCAGTTCTTC